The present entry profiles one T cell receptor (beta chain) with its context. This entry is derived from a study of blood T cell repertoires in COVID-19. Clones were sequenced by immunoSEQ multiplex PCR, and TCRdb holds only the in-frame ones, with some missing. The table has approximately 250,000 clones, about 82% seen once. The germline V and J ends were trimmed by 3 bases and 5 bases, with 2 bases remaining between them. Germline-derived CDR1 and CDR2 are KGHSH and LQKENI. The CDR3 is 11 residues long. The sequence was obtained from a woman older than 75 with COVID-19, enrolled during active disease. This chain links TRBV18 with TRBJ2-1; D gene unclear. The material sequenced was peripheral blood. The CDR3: CASSPNNEQFF. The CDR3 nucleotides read TGTGCCAGCTCACCCAACAATGAGCAGTTCTTC. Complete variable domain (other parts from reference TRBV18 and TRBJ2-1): NAGVMQNPRHLVRRRGQEARLRCSPMKGHSHVYWYRQLPEEGLKFMVYLQKENIIDESGMPKERFSAEFPKEGPSILRIQQVVRGDSAAYFCASSPNNEQFFGPGTRLTVL.